What follows are 20 T cell receptor beta chains derived from one specimen sequenced in a study of shared clonotypes between healthy human individuals. Assay used: immunoSEQ multiplex PCR; TCRdb lists only in-frame clones, some missing. The sample consists of fewer than 700,000 clones, around 81% of them appearing once. Sequenced sample: PBMCs. These TCRs come from a woman between 40 and 55 years old in good health. Some clones in this sample may be carry-over from other donors' samples.

J is TRBJ2-5 and V is TRBV5-1; D gene ambiguous. Trimming left V 4 bases short and J 4 bases short, with 5 bases between. Germline V CDR1 and CDR2: SGHRS, YFSETQ. The CDR3 has 11 residues. The CDR3 loop reads CASSVRETQYF. The CDR3 DNA reads as TGCGCCAGCAGCGTTCGAGAGACCCAGTACTTC.

The rearrangement uses TRBV6-5 and TRBJ1-1, with D uncertain. Trimming left V 6 bases short and J 5 bases short, with 10 bases between. Germline-derived CDR1 and CDR2 are MNHEY and SVGAGI. This CDR3 is built from 12 residues. CDR3 in amino acids: CASSHLRTEAFF. Here the CDR3 DNA reads TGTGCCAGCAGCCACCTCCGGACTGAAGCTTTCTTT.

A word on this clone: A read error likely explains this, since a far larger clone differs by one base. Other nucleotide sequences from this sample produce the same CDR3. The V and J genes are TRBV7-8 and TRBJ1-5; 7 bases fit TRBD1. CDR3 size: 13 residues. V was pared by 1 base and J by 9 bases, with 3 bases of the junction left unmatched. Germline V gene sequence: CDR1 SGHVS, CDR2 FQNEAQ. The CDR3 loop reads CASSLEEGAPQHF. CDR3 nucleotide sequence: TGTGCCAGCAGCTTAGAAGAGGGGGCGCCCCAGCATTTT.

This chain uses TRBV5-1 with TRBJ2-5; possibly TRBD1 for D (8 bases). The ends were cut back, 3 bases at V and 5 bases at J, with 14 bases in the middle. In germline, CDR1 is SGHRS, CDR2 YFSETQ. The CDR3 extends over 14 amino acids. CDR3 region: CASSSLQGGETQYF. Written as DNA, the CDR3 is TGCGCCAGCAGCTCCCTACAGGGGGGGGAGACCCAGTACTTC.

Points on this clone: The same CDR3 is also encoded by other DNA sequences in this sample. This chain joins TRBV7-3 and TRBJ2-1; D assignment may be TRBD1 or TRBD2 (6 bases each). The CDR3 contains 14 residues. Germline V lookup: CDR1 SGHTA, CDR2 FQGTGA. With 5 bases removed from V and 9 bases from J, the gap between germline ends came to 17 bases. CDR3 bases: TGTGCCAGCAGCCCATTAGCGGAGGGGGGTGAGCAGTTCTTC. Its translation is CASSPLAEGGEQFF.

In the case of this clone: It is likely a read error: a sequence one base away is far more abundant. The sample contains more than one DNA sequence encoding this CDR3. Here the CDR3 reads CASKGLAVTDSYEQYF. For the CDR3, the DNA is TGTGCCAGTAAGGGACTAGCGGTAACTGACTCCTACGAGCAATACTTC. The V and J genes are TRBV2 and TRBJ2-7, with 11 bases identical to TRBD2. The V gene's germline CDR1 is SNHLY and CDR2 FYNNEI. This CDR3 spans 16 amino acids.

A note on this clone: This same CDR3 is encoded by further DNA sequences in the sample. The V gene is TRBV5-1, the J gene TRBJ2-1; 8 bases align to TRBD2. CDR1 and CDR2 (germline): SGHRS, YFSETQ. V lost 0 bases and J lost 3; bases outside the gene matches: 2. The CDR3 sequence is 15 residues long. CDR3 coding DNA: TGCGCCAGCAGCTTGGGGCTAGCGGGCTACAATGAGCAGTTCTTC. Its translation: CASSLGLAGYNEQFF.

V gene TRBV6-5 combines with J gene TRBJ1-2; TRBD1 matches 8 bases. The CDR3 has 14 amino acids. Trimming removed 2 bases from V and 4 bases from J; junction bases left unmatched: 3. CDR1 and CDR2 from the germline V gene are MNHEY and SVGAGI. CDR3 region: CASSYVQGAYGYTF. The CDR3 DNA follows: TGTGCCAGCAGTTACGTTCAGGGGGCCTATGGCTACACCTTC.

This clone was observed a single time. The chain carries TRBV4-1 and TRBJ2-3; D remains unclear. The germline V gene encodes CDR1 MGHRA and CDR2 YSYEKL. This CDR3 contains 16 residues. The V gene lost 1 base and the J gene lost 4 bases, with 15 bases spanning the gap. The DNA of the CDR3 is TGCGCCAGCAGCCAAGTTATCCGTTCCCGCTCAGATACGCAGTATTTT. Translation gives CASSQVIRSRSDTQYF.

The rearrangement uses TRBV11-2 and TRBJ2-3; D ambiguous. V gave up 4 bases and J gave up 4 bases, with 12 bases separating them. This CDR3 is built from 14 residues. In germline, CDR1 is SGHAT, CDR2 FQNNGV. The CDR3 protein is CASSSLRRPDTQYF. The CDR3 coding sequence is TGTGCCAGCAGCTCCCTCCGACGCCCAGATACGCAGTATTTT.

There are a few counts of this clone. The V and J genes are TRBV6-1 and TRBJ2-1, with TRBD2 identical over 7 bases. CDR1 MNHNS and CDR2 SASEGT come from the germline V gene. Unmatched junction bases numbered 8, after V lost 8 bases and J lost 1 base. This CDR3 spans 15 amino acids. CDR3 in DNA: TGTGCCAGCGGAGCAGCGGGAAGGTCCTACAATGAGCAGTTCTTC. This sequence encodes CASGAAGRSYNEQFF.

This clone was picked up many times. The sample carries other DNA sequences with the same CDR3. The chain uses TRBV28 and TRBJ1-1, with a weak D call TRBD1 (5 bases). CDR1 is MDHEN, CDR2 SYDVKM, per germline. This CDR3 is built from 14 residues. Trimming shortened V by 4 bases and J by 4 bases, and 13 bases separated the two germline ends. The DNA for the CDR3 is TGTGCCAGCAGTTCACTAGGGGAGGGCACTGAAGCTTTCTTT. Translating gives CASSSLGEGTEAFF.

This clone occurred once. Different DNA sequences within this sample yield the same CDR3. The chain is built from TRBV2 and TRBJ2-7; TRBD2 agrees at 9 bases. Germline CDR1 is SNHLY and CDR2 is FYNNEI. The CDR3 is 14 residues long. With V trimmed by 6 bases and J by 2 bases, 5 bases remained unmatched. CDR3 coding DNA: TGTGCCAGCAGGCTGACTAGCGGAACCTACGAGCAGTACTTC. Encoded protein: CASRLTSGTYEQYF. Variable domain in full (rest from reference TRBV2 and TRBJ2-7): EPEVTQTPSHQVTQMGQEVILRCVPISNHLYFYWYRQILGQKVEFLVSFYNNEISEKSEIFDDQFSVERPDGSNFTLKIRSTKLEDSAMYFCASRLTSGTYEQYFGPGTRLTVT.

On this clone itself: The sample holds other DNA sequences that translate to the same CDR3. The chain recombines TRBV29-1 with TRBJ2-1; 7 bases agree with TRBD1. This CDR3 is built from 12 residues. Germline CDR1 is SQVTM and CDR2 is ANQGSEA. Trimming removed 3 bases from V and 4 bases from J; junction bases left unmatched: 0. Here the CDR3 reads CSVEDRYNEQFF. The CDR3 bases are TGCAGCGTTGAGGACAGGTACAATGAGCAGTTCTTC.

This rearrangement joins TRBV10-3 to TRBJ1-2; D unclear. Trimming removed 11 bases from V and 8 bases from J, with 21 bases in between. Per germline, CDR1 ENHRY and CDR2 SYGVKD. The CDR3 covers 13 residues. DNA of the CDR3: TGTGCCTCTGGAACGGGCCAGTTCGACGGCTACACCTTC. It specifies CASGTGQFDGYTF.

V usage is TRBV13 and J usage is TRBJ2-7; 11 nucleotides line up with TRBD2. This CDR3 has 14 residues. Germline CDR1 PRHDT, CDR2 FYEKMQ (reference sequence). With 4 bases clipped from V and 3 bases from J, the junction kept 2 bases outside the gene matches. This CDR3 reads CASSSGLAVYEQYF. DNA for the CDR3: TGTGCCAGCAGCTCGGGACTAGCGGTCTACGAGCAGTACTTC.

In its sample, this clone was seen a few times. The chain carries TRBV27 and TRBJ2-5, with 10 bases matching TRBD2. The V gene end was trimmed by 6 bases and the J gene end by 5 bases; junction bases not matched to a gene: 9. The CDR3 length is 15 residues. From germline, CDR1 is MNHEY and CDR2 SMNVEV (reference sequence). The CDR3: CASSFTGLAVETQYF. In DNA, the CDR3 is TGTGCCAGCAGCTTCACCGGACTAGCGGTGGAGACCCAGTACTTC.

This chain uses TRBV15 with TRBJ2-2, with a weak D call TRBD2 (5 bases). Trimming removed 0 bases at V and 1 base at J, with 15 bases between. This CDR3 contains 18 residues. The germline gives CDR1 LNHNV, CDR2 YYDKDF (reference sequence). CDR3 in DNA: TGTGCCACCAGCAGAGATTTGAGGGATGCTCGGAACACCGGGGAGCTGTTTTTT. It codes for CATSRDLRDARNTGELFF.

This chain links TRBV19 with TRBJ2-5; unclear D gene. The V end was cut by 2 bases, the J end by 5 bases, with 6 bases between. CDR3 length: 12 residues. Looked up from germline, CDR1 is LNHDA and CDR2 is SQIVND (reference sequence). CDR3 sequence reads: CASSIIGETQYF. The CDR3 DNA follows: TGTGCCAGTAGTATAATAGGGGAGACCCAGTACTTC.

This clone was detected many times. This sample also contains other DNA sequences that code for the same CDR3. The V call is TRBV28, the J call TRBJ2-5, with D hard to call. The CDR3 sequence is 11 residues long. Trimming took off 3 bases at V and 8 bases at J, with 7 bases between the two ends. Germline V CDR1 and CDR2: MDHEN, SYDVKM. This CDR3 is CASSFSLTQYF. CDR3 bases: TGTGCCAGCAGTTTTTCCCTTACCCAGTACTTC.